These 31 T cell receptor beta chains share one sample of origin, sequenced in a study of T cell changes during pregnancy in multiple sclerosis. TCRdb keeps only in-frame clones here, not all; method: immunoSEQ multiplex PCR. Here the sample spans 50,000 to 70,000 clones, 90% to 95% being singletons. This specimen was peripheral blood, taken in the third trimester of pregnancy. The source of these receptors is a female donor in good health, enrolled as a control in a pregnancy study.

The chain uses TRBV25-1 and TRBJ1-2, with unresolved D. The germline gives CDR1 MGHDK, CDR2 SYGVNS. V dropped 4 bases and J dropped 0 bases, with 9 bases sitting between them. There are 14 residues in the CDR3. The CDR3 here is CASSGAGTNYGYTF. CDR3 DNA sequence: TGTGCCAGCAGTGGAGCAGGTACTAACTATGGCTACACCTTC.

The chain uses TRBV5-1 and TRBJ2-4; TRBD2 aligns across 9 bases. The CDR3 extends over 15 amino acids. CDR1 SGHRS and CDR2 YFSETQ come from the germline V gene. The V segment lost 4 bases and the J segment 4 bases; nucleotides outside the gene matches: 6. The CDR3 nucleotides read TGCGCCAGCAGCGCCGGACTAGCGTCTAAAAACATTCAGTACTTC. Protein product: CASSAGLASKNIQYF.

The CDR3 is CASSLATGGADTEAFF. The CDR3 DNA follows: TGCGCCAGCAGCTTGGCAACAGGGGGCGCGGACACTGAAGCTTTCTTT. The chain recombines TRBV5-1 with TRBJ1-1; 9 bases are shared with TRBD1. With 0 bases clipped from V and 3 bases from J, the junction kept 6 bases outside the gene matches. This CDR3 is built from 16 residues. Germline assignment: CDR1 SGHRS and CDR2 YFSETQ.

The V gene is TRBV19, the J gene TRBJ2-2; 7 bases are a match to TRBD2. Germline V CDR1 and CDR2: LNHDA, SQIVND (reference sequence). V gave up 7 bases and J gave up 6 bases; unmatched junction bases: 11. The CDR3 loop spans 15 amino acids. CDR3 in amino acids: CASTLLSGVAGELFF. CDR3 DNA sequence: TGTGCCAGTACCCTCCTAAGCGGGGTGGCCGGGGAGCTGTTTTTT.

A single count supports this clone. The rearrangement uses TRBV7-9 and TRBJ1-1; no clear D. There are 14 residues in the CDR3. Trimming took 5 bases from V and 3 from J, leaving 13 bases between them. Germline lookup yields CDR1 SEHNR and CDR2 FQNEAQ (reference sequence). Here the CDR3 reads CASSPIGSHTEAFF. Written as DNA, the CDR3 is TGTGCCAGCAGCCCCATCGGGAGTCACACTGAAGCTTTCTTT.

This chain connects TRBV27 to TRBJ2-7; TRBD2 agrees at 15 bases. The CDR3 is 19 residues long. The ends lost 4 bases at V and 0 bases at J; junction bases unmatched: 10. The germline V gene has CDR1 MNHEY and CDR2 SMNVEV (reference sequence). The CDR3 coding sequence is TGTGCCAGCAGTTACCGGGGGACTAGCGGGAGGACCCACTCCTACGAGCAGTACTTC. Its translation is CASSYRGTSGRTHSYEQYF.

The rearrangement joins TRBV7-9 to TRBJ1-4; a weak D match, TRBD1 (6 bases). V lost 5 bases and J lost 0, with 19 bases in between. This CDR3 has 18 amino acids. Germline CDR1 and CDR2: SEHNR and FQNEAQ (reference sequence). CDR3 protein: CASSATTGEVATNEKLFF. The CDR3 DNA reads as TGTGCCAGCAGCGCAACGACAGGAGAAGTTGCAACTAATGAAAAACTGTTTTTT. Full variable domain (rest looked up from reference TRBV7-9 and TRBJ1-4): DTGVSQNPRHKITKRGQNVTFRCDPISEHNRLYWYRQTLGQGPEFLTYFQNEAQLEKSRLLSDRFSAERPKGSFSTLEIQRTEQGDSAMYLCASSATTGEVATNEKLFFGSGTQLSVL.

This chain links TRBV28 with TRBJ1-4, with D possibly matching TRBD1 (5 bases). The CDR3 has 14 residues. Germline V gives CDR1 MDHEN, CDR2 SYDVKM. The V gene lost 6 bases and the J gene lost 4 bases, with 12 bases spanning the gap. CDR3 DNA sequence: TGTGCCAGCAGGCAGGGATCAAATAATGAAAAACTGTTTTTT. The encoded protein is CASRQGSNNEKLFF.

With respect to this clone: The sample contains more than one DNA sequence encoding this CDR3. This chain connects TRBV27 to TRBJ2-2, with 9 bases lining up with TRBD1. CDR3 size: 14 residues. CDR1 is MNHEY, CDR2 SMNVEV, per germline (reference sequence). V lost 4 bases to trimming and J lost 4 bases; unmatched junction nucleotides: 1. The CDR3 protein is CASSWGQGTGELFF. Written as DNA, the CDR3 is TGTGCCAGCAGTTGGGGACAGGGCACCGGGGAGCTGTTTTTT.

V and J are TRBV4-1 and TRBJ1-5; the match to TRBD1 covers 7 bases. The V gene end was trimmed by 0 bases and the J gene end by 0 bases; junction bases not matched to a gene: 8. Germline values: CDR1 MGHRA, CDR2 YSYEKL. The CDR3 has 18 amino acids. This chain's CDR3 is CASSQDQGVTPSNQPQHF. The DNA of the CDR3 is TGCGCCAGCAGCCAAGATCAGGGGGTTACGCCTAGCAATCAGCCCCAGCATTTT.

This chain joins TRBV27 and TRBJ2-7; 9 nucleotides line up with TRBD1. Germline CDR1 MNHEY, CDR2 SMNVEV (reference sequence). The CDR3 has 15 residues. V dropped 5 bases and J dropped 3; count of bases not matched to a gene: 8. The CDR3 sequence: CASSHPGQGRYEQYF. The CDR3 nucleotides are TGTGCCAGCAGTCATCCGGGACAGGGTCGCTACGAGCAGTACTTC.

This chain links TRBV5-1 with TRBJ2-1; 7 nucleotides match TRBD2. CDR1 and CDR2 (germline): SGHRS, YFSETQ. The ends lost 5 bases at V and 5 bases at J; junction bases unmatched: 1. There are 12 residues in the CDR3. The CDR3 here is CASRSGNNEQFF. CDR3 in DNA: TGCGCCAGCAGGAGCGGGAACAATGAGCAGTTCTTC.

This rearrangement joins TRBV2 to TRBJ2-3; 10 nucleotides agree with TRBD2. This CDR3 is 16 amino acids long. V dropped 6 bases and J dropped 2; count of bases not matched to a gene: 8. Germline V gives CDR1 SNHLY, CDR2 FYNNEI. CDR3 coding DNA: TGTGCCAGCAGCCGGTGGACTAGCGGCCTCACAGATACGCAGTATTTT. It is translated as CASSRWTSGLTDTQYF. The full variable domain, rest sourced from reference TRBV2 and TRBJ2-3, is EPEVTQTPSHQVTQMGQEVILRCVPISNHLYFYWYRQILGQKVEFLVSFYNNEISEKSEIFDDQFSVERPDGSNFTLKIRSTKLEDSAMYFCASSRWTSGLTDTQYFGPGTRLTVL.

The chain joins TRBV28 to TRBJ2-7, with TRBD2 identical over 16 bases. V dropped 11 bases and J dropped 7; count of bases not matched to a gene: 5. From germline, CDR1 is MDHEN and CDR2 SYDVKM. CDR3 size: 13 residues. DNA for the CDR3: TGTGCCTGGGGACTAGCGGGAGGGCTAGAGCAGTACTTC. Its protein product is CAWGLAGGLEQYF.

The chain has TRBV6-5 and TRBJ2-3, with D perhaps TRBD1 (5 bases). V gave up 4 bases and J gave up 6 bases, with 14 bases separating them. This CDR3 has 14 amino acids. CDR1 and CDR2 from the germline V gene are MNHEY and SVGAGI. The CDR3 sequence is CASSLGPRRDTQYF. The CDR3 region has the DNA TGTGCCAGCAGTTTGGGGCCGAGAAGGGATACGCAGTATTTT.

The CDR3 here is CASSIAPGSEQYF. Written as DNA, the CDR3 is TGCGCCAGCAGCATAGCCCCGGGGTCCGAGCAGTACTTC. The chain employs TRBV5-1 and TRBJ2-7; D possibly corresponds to TRBD2 (5 bases). CDR3 length: 13 residues. Trimming cost V 4 bases and J 6 bases, with 14 bases left between them. CDR1 and CDR2 (germline): SGHRS, YFSETQ. The entire variable domain, with the rest obtained from reference TRBV5-1 and TRBJ2-7, is as follows: KAGVTQTPRYLIKTRGQQVTLSCSPISGHRSVSWYQQTPGQGLQFLFEYFSETQRNKGNFPGRFSGRQFSNSRSEMNVSTLELGDSALYLCASSIAPGSEQYFGPGTRLTVT.

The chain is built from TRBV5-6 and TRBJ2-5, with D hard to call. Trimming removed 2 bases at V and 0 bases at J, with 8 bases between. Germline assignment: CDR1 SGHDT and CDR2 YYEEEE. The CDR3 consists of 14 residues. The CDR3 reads CASSFNGYQETQYF. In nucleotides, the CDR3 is TGTGCCAGCAGCTTTAACGGGTACCAAGAGACCCAGTACTTC.

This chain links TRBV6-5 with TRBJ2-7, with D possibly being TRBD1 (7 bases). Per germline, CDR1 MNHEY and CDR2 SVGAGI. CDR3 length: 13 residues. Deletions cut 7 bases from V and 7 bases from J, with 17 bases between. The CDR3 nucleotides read TGTGCCAGCACCCCAGGGGGGCAATGGGAGCAGTACTTC. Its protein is CASTPGGQWEQYF.

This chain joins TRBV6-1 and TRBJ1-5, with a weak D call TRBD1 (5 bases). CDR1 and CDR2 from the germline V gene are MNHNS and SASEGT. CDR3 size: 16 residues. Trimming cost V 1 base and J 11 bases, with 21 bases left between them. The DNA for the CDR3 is TGTGCCAGCAGTGAAGTACGGGGGGGGAGGATGGAGTCCCAGCATTTT. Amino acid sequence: CASSEVRGGRMESQHF.

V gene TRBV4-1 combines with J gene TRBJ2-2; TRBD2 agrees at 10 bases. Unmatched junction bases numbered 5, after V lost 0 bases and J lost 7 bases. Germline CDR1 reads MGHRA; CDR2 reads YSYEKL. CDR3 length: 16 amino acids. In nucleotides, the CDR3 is TGCGCCAGCAGCCAAGAAGGACTAGCGGTACTCGGGGAGCTGTTTTTT. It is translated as CASSQEGLAVLGELFF.

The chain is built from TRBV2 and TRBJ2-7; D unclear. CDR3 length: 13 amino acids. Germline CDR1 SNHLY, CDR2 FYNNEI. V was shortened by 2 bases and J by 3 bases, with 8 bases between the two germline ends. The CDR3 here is CASSELFRYEQYF. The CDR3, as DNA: TGTGCCAGCAGTGAATTGTTCCGCTACGAGCAGTACTTC.

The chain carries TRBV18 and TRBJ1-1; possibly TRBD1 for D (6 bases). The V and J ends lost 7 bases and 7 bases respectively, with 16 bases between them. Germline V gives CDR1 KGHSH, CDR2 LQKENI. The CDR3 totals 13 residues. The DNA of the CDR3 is TGTGCCAGCTTAACCACTGAGGGGGTTGAAGCTTTCTTT. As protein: CASLTTEGVEAFF.

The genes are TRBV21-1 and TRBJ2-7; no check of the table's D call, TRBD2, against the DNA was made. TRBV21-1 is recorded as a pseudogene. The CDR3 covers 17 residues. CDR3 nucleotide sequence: TGTGCCAGCAGCACCCCCAGTGGGTTTGGAGGGAGCGACGAGCAGTACTTC. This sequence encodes CASSTPSGFGGSDEQYF.

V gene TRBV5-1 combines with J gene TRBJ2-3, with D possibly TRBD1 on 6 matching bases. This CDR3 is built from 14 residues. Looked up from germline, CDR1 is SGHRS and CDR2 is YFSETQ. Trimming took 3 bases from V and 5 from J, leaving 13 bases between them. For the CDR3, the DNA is TGCGCCAGCAGCTCTGGGACAATCGGAGATACGCAGTATTTT. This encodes CASSSGTIGDTQYF. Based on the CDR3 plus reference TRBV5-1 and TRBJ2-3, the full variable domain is KAGVTQTPRYLIKTRGQQVTLSCSPISGHRSVSWYQQTPGQGLQFLFEYFSETQRNKGNFPGRFSGRQFSNSRSEMNVSTLELGDSALYLCASSSGTIGDTQYFGPGTRLTVL.

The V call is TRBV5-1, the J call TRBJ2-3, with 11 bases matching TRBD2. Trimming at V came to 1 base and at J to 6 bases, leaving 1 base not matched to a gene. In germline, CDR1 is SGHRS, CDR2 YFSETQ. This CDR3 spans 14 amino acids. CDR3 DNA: TGCGCCAGCAGCTTGAGACTAGCGGGGGATACGCAGTATTTT. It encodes CASSLRLAGDTQYF.

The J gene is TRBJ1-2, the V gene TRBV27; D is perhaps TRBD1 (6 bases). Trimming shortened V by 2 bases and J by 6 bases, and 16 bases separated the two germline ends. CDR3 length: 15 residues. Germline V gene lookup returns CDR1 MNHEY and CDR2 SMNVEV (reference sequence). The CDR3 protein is CASSLRGGASDGYTF. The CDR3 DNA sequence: TGTGCCAGCAGTTTACGAGGGGGGGCGTCGGATGGCTACACCTTC.

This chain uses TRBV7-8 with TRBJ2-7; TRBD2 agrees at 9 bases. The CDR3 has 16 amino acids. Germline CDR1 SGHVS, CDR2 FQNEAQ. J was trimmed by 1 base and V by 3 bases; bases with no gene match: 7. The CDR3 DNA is TGTGCCAGCAGCTTCACCGGGACTAGCAAGTCCTACGAGCAGTACTTC. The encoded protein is CASSFTGTSKSYEQYF.

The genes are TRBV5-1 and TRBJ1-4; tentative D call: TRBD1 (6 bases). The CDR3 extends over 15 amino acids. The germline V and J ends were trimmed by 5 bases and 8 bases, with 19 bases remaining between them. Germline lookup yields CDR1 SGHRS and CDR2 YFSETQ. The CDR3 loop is CASRPSGGEWEKLFF. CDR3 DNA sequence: TGCGCCAGCAGACCGTCGGGGGGCGAGTGGGAAAAACTGTTTTTT. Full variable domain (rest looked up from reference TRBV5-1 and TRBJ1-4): KAGVTQTPRYLIKTRGQQVTLSCSPISGHRSVSWYQQTPGQGLQFLFEYFSETQRNKGNFPGRFSGRQFSNSRSEMNVSTLELGDSALYLCASRPSGGEWEKLFFGSGTQLSVL.

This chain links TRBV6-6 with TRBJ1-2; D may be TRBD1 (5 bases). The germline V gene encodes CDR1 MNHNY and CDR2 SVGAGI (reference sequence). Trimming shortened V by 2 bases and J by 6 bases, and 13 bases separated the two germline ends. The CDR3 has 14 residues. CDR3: CASSYGDRLDGYTF. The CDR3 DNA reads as TGTGCCAGCAGTTACGGAGACAGATTAGATGGCTACACCTTC.

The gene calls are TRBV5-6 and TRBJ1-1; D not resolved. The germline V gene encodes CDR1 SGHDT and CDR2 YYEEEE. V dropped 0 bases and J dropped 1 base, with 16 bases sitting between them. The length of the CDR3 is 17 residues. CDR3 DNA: TGTGCCAGCAGCTTGGAAGTGGTCGGGGAGGAGAACACTGAAGCTTTCTTT. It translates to CASSLEVVGEENTEAFF. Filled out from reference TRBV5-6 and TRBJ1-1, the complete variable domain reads DAGVTQSPTHLIKTRGQQVTLRCSPKSGHDTVSWYQQALGQGPQFIFQYYEEEERQRGNFPDRFSGHQFPNYSSELNVNALLLGDSALYLCASSLEVVGEENTEAFFGQGTRLTVV.

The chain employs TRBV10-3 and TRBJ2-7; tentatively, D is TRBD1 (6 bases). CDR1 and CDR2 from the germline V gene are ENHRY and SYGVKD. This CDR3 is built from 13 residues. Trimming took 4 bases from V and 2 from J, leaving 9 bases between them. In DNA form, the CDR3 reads TGTGCCATCAGTGTCTGGGGGCCCTACGAGCAGTACTTC. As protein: CAISVWGPYEQYF.